This is a list of T cell receptor beta chains from one sample in a study of early T cells in non-severe SARS-CoV-2 infection. TCRdb reanalysed the 5' RACE reads using MiXCR and keeps one entry per CDR3 protein. The sample shows over 25,000 distinct CDR3 sequences, under 10% of them seen only once. The sequenced sample was whole blood. These receptors were taken from an adult who was a healthcare worker with PCR-confirmed SARS-CoV-2 infection or an uninfected control (not recorded which). Each CDR3 is given with its conserved first and last residue. A D gene is named only where the DNA matches it firmly. The listing skips clone size in some rows; elsewhere it reads once, few, many or a size class.

>15|NA|TRBV12-3/TRBV12-4|TRBJ2-5|NA
TGTGCCAGCAGTCAAACAGGGAGCAGACAAGAGACCCAGTACTTC
CASSQTGSRQETQYF
>13|few|TRBV7-9|TRBJ1-4|NA
TGTGCCAGCTTACAGGAGACTAATGAAAAACTGTTTTTT
CASLQETNEKLFF
>18|NA|TRBV10-3|TRBJ2-3|TRBD2
TGTGCCATCAGTGAGCGGCAGCGGGGGGGCCTGATATTAGATACGCAGTATTTT
CAISERQRGGLILDTQYF
>15|few|TRBV9|TRBJ2-3|TRBD2
TGTGCCAGCAGCGTACTAGCGGGGGGGCGAGATACGCAGTATTTT
CASSVLAGGRDTQYF
>15|few|TRBV19|TRBJ2-7|NA
TGTGCCAGTAGACCGGGGGAGCGGGTGCACTACGAGCAGTACTTC
CASRPGERVHYEQYF
>18|many|TRBV11-2|TRBJ2-3|TRBD1
TGTGCCAGCAGCTTAGCCCCCGTAAGACAGGGTTTACCAGATACGCAGTATTTT
CASSLAPVRQGLPDTQYF
>13|many|TRBV30|TRBJ1-2|TRBD1
TGTGCCTGGAACCCGGGACAGGGAAGTGGCTACACCTTC
CAWNPGQGSGYTF
>15|many|TRBV19|TRBJ2-2|NA
TGTGCCAGTAGTATCAAGGAGGGGCGAACCGGGGAGCTGTTTTTT
CASSIKEGRTGELFF
>17|NA|TRBV5-1|TRBJ1-6|TRBD1
TGCGCCAGCAGTCCAGGACGGGACAGGGGGAATAATTCACCCCTCCACTTT
CASSPGRDRGNNSPLHF
>15|medium-sized|TRBV9|TRBJ1-1|NA
TGTGCCAGCAGCATCTCATACAGGGATTCGACTGAAGCTTTCTTT
CASSISYRDSTEAFF
>14|many|TRBV6-5|TRBJ1-5|NA
TGTGCCAGCAGCCTTAGTTGGAGCAATCAGCCCCAGCATTTT
CASSLSWSNQPQHF
>13|many|TRBV25-1|TRBJ1-6|NA
TGTGCCAGCAGTGTCGGAAATTATTCACCCCTCCACTTT
CASSVGNYSPLHF
>13|many|TRBV29-1|TRBJ1-1|TRBD1
TGCAGCGTTGGGAACAGGGGGAACACTGAAGCTTTCTTT
CSVGNRGNTEAFF
>17|NA|TRBV16|TRBJ2-7|NA
TGTGCCAGCAGCCAATCCCGGACTACAGGGTACAGGTACGAGCAGTACTTC
CASSQSRTTGYRYEQYF
>16|many|TRBV27|TRBJ2-1|NA
TGTGCCAGCAGTATACGAGGGGGCGGGGATTACAATGAGCAGTTCTTC
CASSIRGGGDYNEQFF
>15|NA|TRBV6-6|TRBJ2-7|NA
TGTGCCAGCAGAAGCCCCGGACAAACAGAGTACGAGCAGTACTTC
CASRSPGQTEYEQYF
>16|many|TRBV5-1|TRBJ2-6|NA
TGCGCCAGCAGCTCCGGGACGGTCTCTGGGGCCAACGTCCTGACTTTC
CASSSGTVSGANVLTF
>13|NA|TRBV7-2|TRBJ2-7|TRBD2
TGTGCCAGCGCGGGACTAGCGGGGGACGAGCAGTACTTC
CASAGLAGDEQYF
>14|NA|TRBV27|TRBJ1-2|NA
TGTGCCAGCAGTTTATCCCAAGCTAACTATGGCTACACCTTC
CASSLSQANYGYTF
>16|NA|TRBV13|TRBJ2-7|TRBD2
TGTGCCAGCAGCTTAGGTAGCGGGGGGCTCTCCTACGAGCAGTACTTC
CASSLGSGGLSYEQYF
>16|NA|TRBV24-1|TRBJ2-1|TRBD1
TGTGCCACCAGTGATGCCGGACAGGGGGAAATAGATGAGCAGTTCTTC
CATSDAGQGEIDEQFF
>15|many|TRBV24-1|TRBJ2-5|TRBD2
TGTGCCACCGCGGAGCTAGCGGGGGGGAAAGAGACCCAGTACTTC
CATAELAGGKETQYF
>15|many|TRBV29-1|TRBJ2-3|TRBD1
TGCAGCGTTGAGGGGGGGACAGGGATCACAGATACGCAGTATTTT
CSVEGGTGITDTQYF
>13|NA|TRBV15|TRBJ2-1|NA
TGTGCCACCAGCAGAGGACGGAACAATGAGCAGTTCTTC
CATSRGRNNEQFF
>15|NA|TRBV29-1|TRBJ2-5|TRBD1
TGCAGCGTAATTGACAGGGAGAGAAATGCGGAGACCCAGTACTTC
CSVIDRERNAETQYF
>17|many|TRBV6-6|TRBJ2-3|TRBD2
TGTGCCAGCAGTTACCAGCCTAGCGGGTATCGCACAGATACGCAGTATTTT
CASSYQPSGYRTDTQYF
>13|many|TRBV6-1|TRBJ2-4|TRBD1
TGTGCCAGCCGGGACAGGGATTCGGGCATTCAGTACTTC
CASRDRDSGIQYF
>14|NA|TRBV6-6|TRBJ1-1|NA
TGTGCCAGCAGTCTGGGTGGGTCGGGCACTGAAGCTTTCTTT
CASSLGGSGTEAFF
>14|many|TRBV20-1|TRBJ2-2|NA
TGCAGTGCTCCGCGGAGGGGAAACACCGGGGAGCTGTTTTTT
CSAPRRGNTGELFF
>16|many|TRBV5-4|TRBJ2-7|TRBD2
TGTGCCAGCAGCCCTCGTGGCGGGGGGCGCTCCTACGAGCAGTACTTC
CASSPRGGGRSYEQYF
>16|many|TRBV24-1|TRBJ2-4|NA
TGTGCCACCAGTGCCGTAAAAGGGAGGGCCAAAAACATTCAGTACTTC
CATSAVKGRAKNIQYF
>15|many|TRBV3-1|TRBJ2-3|NA
TGTGCCAGCAGCTTACTAACCGCTAGCACAGATACGCAGTATTTT
CASSLLTASTDTQYF
>16|many|TRBV5-1|TRBJ2-7|TRBD2
TGCGCCAGCAGCTTGAGGGGGACTAGCGCGGCGGGCGAGCAGTACTTC
CASSLRGTSAAGEQYF
>12|NA|TRBV3-1|TRBJ2-1|TRBD2
TGTGCCAGCAGCCAAGATGGGAGGGGGCAGTTCTTC
CASSQDGRGQFF
>17|few|TRBV30|TRBJ2-1|TRBD2
TGTGCCTGGAGGAGGCTAGCGGGGGGGAGCTCCTACAATGAGCAGTTCTTC
CAWRRLAGGSSYNEQFF
>14|NA|TRBV7-2|TRBJ2-7|NA
TGTGCCAGCAGCTTGAGAGGGAACCTCTACGAGCAGTACTTC
CASSLRGNLYEQYF
>14|many|TRBV7-9|TRBJ2-3|NA
TGTGCCAGCAGCTTCTGGACTAGCACAGATACGCAGTATTTT
CASSFWTSTDTQYF
>13|NA|TRBV20-1|TRBJ2-7|TRBD2
TGCAGTGTTGAGGCGGGGGGCCCCTACGAGCAGTACTTC
CSVEAGGPYEQYF
>15|many|TRBV5-6|TRBJ2-7|TRBD1
TGTGCCAGCAGCAAGCCAGGGGGCGCGAGGGACGAGCAGTACTTC
CASSKPGGARDEQYF
>12|many|TRBV11-2|TRBJ2-3|NA
TGTGCCAGCAGCTTACGGGGGTTGGCGCAGTATTTT
CASSLRGLAQYF
>15|many|TRBV6-5|TRBJ1-6|NA
TGTGCCAGCAGTCCCATAGCAGCCGACGGTTCACCCCTCCACTTT
CASSPIAADGSPLHF
>13|few|TRBV11-1|TRBJ2-5|NA
TGTGCCAGCTCTCTGGACATCCAAGAGACCCAGTACTTC
CASSLDIQETQYF
>12|NA|TRBV24-1|TRBJ1-1|NA
TGTGCCACCAGTGACGCCAGGAGTGAAGCTTTCTTT
CATSDARSEAFF
>14|many|TRBV30|TRBJ2-3|NA
TGTGCCTGGAGTGTACAACGGGGGACAGATACGCAGTATTTT
CAWSVQRGTDTQYF
>13|many|TRBV7-3|TRBJ2-7|NA
TGTGCCAGCAGCTTATCCCTAGCTTCCGAGCAGTACTTC
CASSLSLASEQYF
>17|many|TRBV18|TRBJ2-7|NA
TGTGCCAGCTCAGCCGCCCGGGACACGAGGGGCTCCTACGAGCAGTACTTC
CASSAARDTRGSYEQYF
>14|few|TRBV29-1|TRBJ2-2|NA
TGCAGCGTTCCTCTGGCCAGGGCTGGCGGGGAGCTTTTTTTT
CSVPLARAGGELFF
>13|NA|TRBV29-1|TRBJ2-3|NA
TGCAGCGTCGAAGGCCAGAGCACAGATACGCAGTATTTT
CSVEGQSTDTQYF
>16|many|TRBV5-1|TRBJ1-1|NA
TGCGCCAGCGGACCAGGGGACCCACTCTCGAACACTGAAGCTTTCTTT
CASGPGDPLSNTEAFF
>18|few|TRBV7-8|TRBJ2-2|TRBD2
TGTGCCAGCAGCTTTCCCTTTCTAGCGGGCACTGGCGACGGGGAGCTGTTTTTT
CASSFPFLAGTGDGELFF